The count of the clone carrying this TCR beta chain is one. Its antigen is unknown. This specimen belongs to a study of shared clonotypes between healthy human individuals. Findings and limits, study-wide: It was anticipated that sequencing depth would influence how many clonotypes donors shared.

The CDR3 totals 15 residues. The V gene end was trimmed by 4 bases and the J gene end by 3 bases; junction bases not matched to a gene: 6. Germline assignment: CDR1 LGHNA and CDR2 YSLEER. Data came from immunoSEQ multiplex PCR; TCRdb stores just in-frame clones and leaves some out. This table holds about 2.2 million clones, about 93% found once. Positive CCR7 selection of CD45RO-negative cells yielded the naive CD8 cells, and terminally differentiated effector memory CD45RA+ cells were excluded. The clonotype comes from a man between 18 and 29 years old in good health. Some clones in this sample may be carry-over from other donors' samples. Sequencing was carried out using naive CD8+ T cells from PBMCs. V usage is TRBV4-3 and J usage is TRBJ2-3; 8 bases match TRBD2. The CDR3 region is CASSRLTGGTDTQYF. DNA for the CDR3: TGCGCCAGCAGCCGCCTGACGGGAGGGACAGATACGCAGTATTTT.